This entry is about one T cell receptor (beta chain). This entry comes from a study of blood T cell repertoires in COVID-19. The wider study: COVID-19 samples, acute and convalescent, were from the United States, Italy and Spain.

Original data processing: Nucleated cell number was recorded as an estimate derived from reference gene primer amplification. This table comes from immunoSEQ multiplex PCR, and its TCRdb copy is limited to in-frame clones, with some not included. That table is the source of V, J and clone size, and D and trimming were worked out from the DNA. The sample has 95,000 or so clones, approximately 89% seen once. The CDR3 totals 15 residues. After removal of 7 bases from V and 0 bases from J, the junction contained 7 bases not matched to a gene. The germline CDR1 and CDR2 sequences are MNHEY and SVGAGI. The sequence was collected from a human donor in a cohort sampled during active COVID-19. Sequenced material: peripheral blood. The chain employs TRBV6-5 and TRBJ1-2, with 8 positions matching TRBD1. The CDR3 region is CASTGGQGSNYGYTF. Written as DNA, the CDR3 is TGTGCCAGCACCGGCGGACAGGGATCTAACTATGGCTACACCTTC.